A selection of T cell receptor beta chains follows, all from one sample in a study of Ad26.COV2.S vaccination and SARS-CoV-2 variants. TCRdb's copy holds only in-frame clones and misses some; the assay was immunoSEQ multiplex PCR. The sample includes hundreds of thousands of clones, roughly nine tenths seen only once; the top ten take around 2.5%. The sequencing here drew on peripheral blood, taken in a trial of Ad26.COV2.S vaccine versus placebo. Source of these receptors: a person aged 18-65 years who received the Ad26.COV2.S COVID-19 vaccine or a placebo. CDR3s include the opening cysteine and the closing phenylalanine or tryptophan. D genes are given only for firm matches. Part of the rows lack a size; the others show once, few, many or a class for expanded clones.

TRBJ2-5 | . | TRBV9 | . | TGTGCCAGCAGCCCCGGCGGGGCGGGGTGGAGGCAAGAGACCCAGTACTTC | CASSPGGAGWRQETQYF
TRBJ1-5 | . | TRBV6-6 | . | TGTGCCAGCAGTTCCCACAGTTCTTTGGAGCCCCAGCATTTT | CASSSHSSLEPQHF
TRBJ2-3 | . | TRBV6-5 | . | TGTGCCAGCAGTCAAAAGGGTCGGCGCACAGATACGCAGTATTTT | CASSQKGRRTDTQYF
TRBJ2-1 | . | TRBV7-2 | . | TGTGCCAGCAGCGGACCGGGGGTCCATGAGCAGTTCTTC | CASSGPGVHEQFF
TRBJ2-1 | . | TRBV19 | . | TGTGCCAGTAGCGCGGGCCAGGGTGTAGCCTACAATGAGCAGTTCTTC | CASSAGQGVAYNEQFF
TRBJ2-1 | . | TRBV7-3 | . | TGTGCCAGCAGCTTAATAGGTGCTGCCGGCCGCGACAATGAGCAGTTCTTC | CASSLIGAAGRDNEQFF
TRBJ1-2 | . | TRBV12-3/TRBV12-4 | . | TGTGCCAGCAGTTCAAGCCGGTATGGCTACACCTTC | CASSSSRYGYTF
TRBJ2-6 | . | TRBV7-8 | TRBD1 | TGTGCCAGCAGCCCCTGGACAGGCCATGCTTCCTCTGGGGCCAACGTCCTGACTTTC | CASSPWTGHASSGANVLTF
TRBJ2-7 | . | TRBV6-5 | TRBD2 | TGTGCCAGCATCCTGCAGACTAGCGGGGAAGGGGTGCAGTACTTC | CASILQTSGEGVQYF
TRBJ1-4 | . | TRBV6-5 | . | TGTGCCAGCAGTTACGGGGGAGGATCTAATGAAAAACTGTTTTTT | CASSYGGGSNEKLFF
TRBJ1-5 | . | TRBV20-1 | . | TGCAGTGCTAGTTGGGGCCACAGCAATCAGCCCCAGCATTTT | CSASWGHSNQPQHF
TRBJ2-7 | . | TRBV5-1 | TRBD1 | TGCGCCAGCAGCTGGACAGGGAAATGGTCCTACGAGCAGTACTTC | CASSWTGKWSYEQYF
TRBJ1-4 | . | TRBV7-2 | . | TGTGCCAGCAGCTTATTTCCCCGGGGCGCTAATGAAAAACTGTTTTTT | CASSLFPRGANEKLFF
TRBJ2-1 | . | TRBV5-1 | . | TGCGCCAGCAGCTTGGGAGTCGACTACAATGAGCAGTTCTTC | CASSLGVDYNEQFF
TRBJ1-5 | . | TRBV5-1 | . | TGCGCCAGCAGCTTGGGCGACGGAGATAGCAATCAGCCCCAGCATTTT | CASSLGDGDSNQPQHF
TRBJ1-5 | . | TRBV27 | TRBD1 | TGTGCCAGCAACTACAGGGGTAGCAATCAGCCCCAGCATTTT | CASNYRGSNQPQHF
TRBJ2-2 | . | TRBV14 | . | TGTGCCAGCAGCCAAGATTGGGACACCGGGGAGCTGTTTTTT | CASSQDWDTGELFF
TRBJ1-1 | . | TRBV2 | . | TGTGCCAGCAGCCAACGGGGGACTGAAGCTTTCTTT | CASSQRGTEAFF
TRBJ2-3 | many | TRBV10-3 | . | TGTGCCATCAGTCCCCTCGATCGCCCAGATACGCAGTATTTT | CAISPLDRPDTQYF
TRBJ1-1 | . | TRBV19 | . | TGTGCCAGTAGCACTCGGGAAGGGGGCACTGAAGCTTTCTTT | CASSTREGGTEAFF
TRBJ1-2 | few | TRBV24-1 | TRBD1 | TGTGCCACCAGTGACGACGGGACAGGGGGAGGCTACACCTTC | CATSDDGTGGGYTF
TRBJ1-6 | once | TRBV19 | . | TGTGCCAGTACCATCGGAGGCAGACTTAATTCACCCCTCCACTTT | CASTIGGRLNSPLHF
TRBJ2-1 | once | TRBV24-1 | TRBD2 | TGTGCCACCAGTGATACCAAACCTGTAGCGGGAGGTACCTACAATGAGCAGTTCTTC | CATSDTKPVAGGTYNEQFF
TRBJ2-3 | . | TRBV24-1 | . | TGTGCCACCAGTGATTTCCGGGACATCCCCAATACGCAGTATTTT | CATSDFRDIPNTQYF
TRBJ2-6 | . | TRBV3-1/TRBV3-2 | . | TGTGCCAGCAGCCAAAACAGGCCAAACGTCCTGACTTTC | CASSQNRPNVLTF
TRBJ1-1 | . | TRBV6-2/TRBV6-3 | . | TGTGCCAGCAGTTCTCGAGGAGGCACTGAAGCTTTCTTT | CASSSRGGTEAFF
TRBJ2-5 | . | TRBV5-6 | TRBD1 | TGTGCCAGCAGCCGGACAGGGCCCCGGGACCAGTACTTC | CASSRTGPRDQYF
TRBJ2-5 | . | TRBV23-1 | . | TGCGCCAGCAGTCAGGCCAGCGGGACAAGGCCGAAAGAGACCCAGTACTTC | CASSQASGTRPKETQYF
TRBJ1-1 | . | TRBV28 | . | TGTGCCAGCAGTTTTGTTAGCACTGAAGCTTTCTTT | CASSFVSTEAFF
TRBJ2-1 | . | TRBV10-1 | TRBD1 | TGCGCCAGCGAGGGGGACAGGGCAAACAATGAGCAGTTCTTC | CASEGDRANNEQFF
TRBJ1-3 | . | TRBV4-3 | . | TGCGCCAGCAGCCAAGATCATATGGTATCTGGAAACACCATATATTTT | CASSQDHMVSGNTIYF
TRBJ1-1 | once | TRBV7-2 | . | TGTGCCAGCAGCTTAGAGGCGGAACTGTGGGCTTTCTTT | CASSLEAELWAFF
TRBJ1-2 | . | TRBV15 | . | TGTGCCACCAGCCCCCTGGGGGCGTCGGACTATGGCTACACCTTC | CATSPLGASDYGYTF
TRBJ2-4 | . | TRBV6-6 | . | TGTGCCAGCGGCGCGACATGGCCGTACTTC | CASGATWPYF
TRBJ2-2 | . | TRBV11-3 | . | TGTGCCAGCAGCCCCCACGGGGGAACCACCGGGGAGCTGTTTTTT | CASSPHGGTTGELFF
TRBJ1-1 | . | TRBV5-6 | TRBD1 | TGTGCCAGCAGCTTGGAAGAGGGACAGGGATACACTGAAGCTTTCTTT | CASSLEEGQGYTEAFF
TRBJ2-7 | . | TRBV5-1 | . | TGCGCCAGCAGCTGGACTCCTGGATCCTACGAGCAGTACTTC | CASSWTPGSYEQYF
TRBJ1-2 | . | TRBV2 | . | TGTGCCAGCAGCGAAGGTAGGGCAGGGCATGACTACACCTTC | CASSEGRAGHDYTF
TRBJ2-3 | . | TRBV11-2 | . | TGTGCCAGCAGCCCCCTCGATAACACAGATACGCAGTATTTT | CASSPLDNTDTQYF
TRBJ1-3 | . | TRBV30 | . | TGTGCCTGGAGTATTGGTGGGAACGGAAACACCATATATTTT | CAWSIGGNGNTIYF
TRBJ2-1 | . | TRBV28 | TRBD2 | TGTGCCAGCAGTTTTCCGGGAGGTGGGTACAATGAGCAGTTCTTC | CASSFPGGGYNEQFF
TRBJ2-3 | . | TRBV5-1 | . | TGCGCCAGCAGCCGTCAGGTCCTCGGCACAGATACGCAGTATTTT | CASSRQVLGTDTQYF
TRBJ2-3 | . | TRBV3-1/TRBV3-2 | TRBD2 | TGTGCCAGCAGCCTTCTTCTAGCGGACACAGATACGCAGTATTTT | CASSLLLADTDTQYF
TRBJ1-1 | . | TRBV28 | . | TGTGCCAGCATTTTAGGACCCTTGAGGAACACTGAAGCTTTCTTT | CASILGPLRNTEAFF
TRBJ2-1 | . | TRBV7-9 | . | TGTGCCAGCAGCTTAGCAGGGGCCACCTACAATGAGCAGTTCTTC | CASSLAGATYNEQFF
TRBJ2-7 | . | TRBV18 | TRBD1 | TGTGCCAGCTCACCGAACCAGGGGGACGAGCAGTACTTC | CASSPNQGDEQYF